A selection of T cell receptor beta chains follows, all from one sample in a study of blood T cells in healthy people across ages. TCRdb processed the 5' RACE reads anew with MiXCR; each CDR3 protein has one entry. Of nearly 800,000 distinct CDR3 sequences listed, roughly three fifths are singletons. The sequenced sample consisted of blood. The receptors shown here come from a man aged 35-49 years in good health. Both conserved end residues are part of each CDR3. The D gene is left open where the match is weak. A clone size is listed for some rows: how often the clone was seen (once, few, many), or a class if it is expanded.

length	size	V	J	D	DNA	CDR3
15	.	TRBV7-2	TRBJ2-7	.	TGTGCCAGCAGCTTGGTTGGAGGGGGCTCCGACGAGCAGTACTTC	CASSLVGGGSDEQYF
15	.	TRBV7-9	TRBJ2-7	.	TGTGCCAGCAGCTTAGCCTCTGGGGGGAACTACGAGCAGTACTTC	CASSLASGGNYEQYF
15	.	TRBV3-1	TRBJ2-3	.	TGTGCCAGCAGCCAAAATCCTGGCTACACAGATACGCAGTATTTT	CASSQNPGYTDTQYF
15	once	TRBV27	TRBJ2-1	.	TGTGCCAGCAGTTTAGAACTACAGGGATACAATGAGCAGTTCTTC	CASSLELQGYNEQFF
15	.	TRBV20-1	TRBJ2-7	TRBD2	TGCAGTGCTAGGGTACTAGCGGGAGGTACCTACGAGCAGTACTTC	CSARVLAGGTYEQYF
17	.	TRBV6-7	TRBJ1-5	.	TGTACCAGCAGTTACGCTACAGGGACTAATAGCAATCAGCCCCAGCATTTT	CTSSYATGTNSNQPQHF
16	.	TRBV4-2	TRBJ2-3	.	TGTGCCAGCAGCCAAGGAGGGACGGACCACGGGGGTACGCAGTATTTT	CASSQGGTDHGGTQYF
14	.	TRBV15	TRBJ1-6	.	TGTGCCACCAGCAGGGCACAGGGTGTTTCACCCCTCCACTTT	CATSRAQGVSPLHF
16	many	TRBV4-2	TRBJ2-1	TRBD2	TGTGCCAGCAGCCAAGCGACTAGCGGCTCCTACAATGAGCAGTTCTTC	CASSQATSGSYNEQFF
14	few	TRBV4-3	TRBJ1-5	.	TGCGCCAGCAGCCAAGACCTAATAGGCCAGCCCCAGCATTTT	CASSQDLIGQPQHF
14	.	TRBV20-1	TRBJ2-5	TRBD2	TGCAGTGCGCACCGACTAGCGGGGCAAGAGACCCAGTACTTC	CSAHRLAGQETQYF
19	few	TRBV27	TRBJ1-4	.	TGTGCCAGCAGTTTATCGAGCGGAGACTCACTCGTTGTTAATGAAAAACTGTTTTTT	CASSLSSGDSLVVNEKLFF
16	.	TRBV24-1	TRBJ2-1	TRBD2	TGTGCCACCAGTGATCCCCTAGCGGGAGGGCACTATGAGCAGTTCTTC	CATSDPLAGGHYEQFF
14	.	TRBV5-1	TRBJ2-1	.	TGCGCCAGCAGCTTGCTCCCGACCTACAATGAGCAGTTCTTC	CASSLLPTYNEQFF
11	many	TRBV29-1	TRBJ1-1	.	TGCAGCGTTGACAAGGGCACTGAAGCTTTCTTT	CSVDKGTEAFF
13	.	TRBV27	TRBJ1-2	.	TGTGCCAGCAGTAGAGGGGGGCGGTATGGCTACACCTTC	CASSRGGRYGYTF
16	once	TRBV5-6	TRBJ1-2	.	TGTGCCAGCAGCTCCGTTGGCTTGGACGGTAACTATGGCTACACCTTC	CASSSVGLDGNYGYTF
14	.	TRBV18	TRBJ2-5	TRBD1	TGTGCCAGCTCACCGGGACAGGGGATGGAGACCCAGTACTTC	CASSPGQGMETQYF
14	few	TRBV20-1	TRBJ2-6	.	TGCAGTGCTAGAGAACAGCATGGGGCCAACGTCCTGACTTTC	CSAREQHGANVLTF